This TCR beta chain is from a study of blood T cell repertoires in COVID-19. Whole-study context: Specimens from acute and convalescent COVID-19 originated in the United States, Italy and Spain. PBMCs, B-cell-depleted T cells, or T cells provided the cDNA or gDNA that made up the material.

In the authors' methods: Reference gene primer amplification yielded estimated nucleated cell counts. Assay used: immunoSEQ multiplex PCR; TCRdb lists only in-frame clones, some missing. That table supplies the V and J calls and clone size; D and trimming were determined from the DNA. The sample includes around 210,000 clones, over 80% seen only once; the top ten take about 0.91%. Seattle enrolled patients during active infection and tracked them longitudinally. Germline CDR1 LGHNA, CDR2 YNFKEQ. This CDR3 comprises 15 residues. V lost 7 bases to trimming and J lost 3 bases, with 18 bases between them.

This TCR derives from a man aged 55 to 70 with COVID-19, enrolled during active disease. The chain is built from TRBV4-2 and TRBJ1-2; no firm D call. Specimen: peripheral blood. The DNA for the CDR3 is TGTGCCAGCAAACAACGCGGGGAGCAGTACTATGGCTACACCTTC. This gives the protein CASKQRGEQYYGYTF.